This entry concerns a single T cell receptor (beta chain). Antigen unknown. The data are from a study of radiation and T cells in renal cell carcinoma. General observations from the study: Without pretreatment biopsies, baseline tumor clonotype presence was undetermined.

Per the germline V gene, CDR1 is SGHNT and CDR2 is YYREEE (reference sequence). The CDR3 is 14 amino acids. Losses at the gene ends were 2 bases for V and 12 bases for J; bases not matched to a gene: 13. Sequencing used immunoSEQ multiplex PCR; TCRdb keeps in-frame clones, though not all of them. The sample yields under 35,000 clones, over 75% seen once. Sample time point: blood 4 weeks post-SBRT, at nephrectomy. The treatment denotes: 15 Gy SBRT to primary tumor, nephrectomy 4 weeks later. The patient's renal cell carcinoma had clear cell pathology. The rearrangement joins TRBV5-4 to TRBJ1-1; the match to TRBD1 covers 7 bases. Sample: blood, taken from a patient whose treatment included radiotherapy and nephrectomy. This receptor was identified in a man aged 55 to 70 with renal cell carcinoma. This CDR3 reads CASSFWEGRGKTFF. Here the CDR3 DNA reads TGTGCCAGCAGCTTTTGGGAGGGCAGGGGGAAGACTTTCTTT. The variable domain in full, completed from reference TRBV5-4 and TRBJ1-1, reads ETGVTQSPTHLIKTRGQQVTLRCSSQSGHNTVSWYQQALGQGPQFIFQYYREEENGRGNFPPRFSGLQFPNYSSELNVNALELDDSALYLCASSFWEGRGKTFFGQGTRLTVV.